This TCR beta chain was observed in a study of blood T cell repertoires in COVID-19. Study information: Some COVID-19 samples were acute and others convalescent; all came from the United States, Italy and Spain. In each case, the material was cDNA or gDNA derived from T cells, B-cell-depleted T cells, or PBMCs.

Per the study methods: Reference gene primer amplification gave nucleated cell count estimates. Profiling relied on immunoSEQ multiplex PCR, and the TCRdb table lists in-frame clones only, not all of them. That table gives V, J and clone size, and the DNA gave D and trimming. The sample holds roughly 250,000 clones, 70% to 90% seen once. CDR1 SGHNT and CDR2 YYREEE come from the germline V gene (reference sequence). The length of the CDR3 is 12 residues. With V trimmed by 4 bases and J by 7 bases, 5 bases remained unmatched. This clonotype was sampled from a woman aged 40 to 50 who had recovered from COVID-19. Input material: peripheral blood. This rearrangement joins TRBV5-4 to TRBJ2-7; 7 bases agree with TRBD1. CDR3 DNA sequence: TGTGCCAGCAGCCAGGGACAGAGAGAGCAGTACTTC. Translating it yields CASSQGQREQYF.